This T cell receptor beta chain was sequenced in a study of Ad26.COV2.S vaccination and SARS-CoV-2 variants. Study conclusions and caveats: Following vaccination, spike-specific CD8+ and CD4+ T cell responses reportedly exhibited substantial breadth. Participants in the vaccine arm had higher spike-specific TCR breadth; placebo recipients had lower.

A note on this clone: Antigen: not known.

TCRdb's copy holds only in-frame clones and misses some; the assay was immunoSEQ multiplex PCR. There are around 86,000 clones in the sample; approximately 77% occur only once, and 16% lies in the top ten. This CDR3 spans 10 amino acids. CDR1 LNHDA and CDR2 SQIVND come from the germline V gene (reference sequence). V gave up 7 bases and J gave up 9 bases, with 7 bases separating them. The genes are TRBV19 and TRBJ2-1; D perhaps matches TRBD2 (6 bases). The sequenced sample was peripheral blood, obtained after recovery from COVID-19. The sequence came from a human donor who had recovered from COVID-19. Here the CDR3 DNA reads TGTGCCAGTATGGGGGGTGAGCAGTTCTTC. This encodes CASMGGEQFF. Using reference TRBV19 and TRBJ2-1 for the parts outside the CDR3, the full variable domain is DGGITQSPKYLFRKEGQNVTLSCEQNLNHDAMYWYRQDPGQGLRLIYYSQIVNDFQKGDIAEGYSVSREKKESFPLTVTSAQKNPTAFYLCASMGGEQFFGPGTRLTVL.